What follows describes a single T cell receptor (beta chain). The length of the CDR3 is 15 residues. Germline values: CDR1 SGHRS, CDR2 YFSETQ. V lost 1 base and J lost 4; bases outside the gene matches: 5. Per the original methods: Reference gene primers were amplified, and this amplification served to estimate nucleated cell counts. Sequenced by immunoSEQ multiplex PCR; TCRdb stores in-frame clones only, minus some. That table is the source of V, J and clone size, and D and trimming were worked out from the DNA. The sample records more than 150,000 clones, approximately 90% being singletons. The data derive from a study of blood T cell repertoires in COVID-19. Study details: Acute and convalescent COVID-19 samples came from the United States, Italy and Spain. PBMCs, B-cell-depleted T cells, or T cells provided the cDNA or gDNA that made up the material.

This TCR was sampled from a man aged 50-59 years with acute or convalescent COVID-19. Sequencing input: peripheral blood. The chain combines TRBV5-1 with TRBJ2-1, with 7 bases matching TRBD2. The CDR3 DNA reads as TGCGCCAGCAGCTTGTTTACTAGCGAGTACAATGAGCAGTTCTTC. Amino acids: CASSLFTSEYNEQFF.